Presented here are 14 T cell receptor beta chains from one specimen sequenced in a study of regulatory T cells in long-lasting Graves disease (TCRdb year 2021). Library construction relied on multiplex PCR. TCRdb lists the instrument as Illumina HiSeq 4000. iRepertoire HTBI primers and Arm-PCR amplification of CDR3 regions were used to construct TCR beta libraries. TCRdb reran the public reads through fastp at Q25 and MiXCR, keeping productive beta chains. One record per CDR3 amino acid sequence lists the most common genes and DNA. This sample has 200,000 to 250,000 distinct CDR3 sequences in its table, and 20% of those were observed once. The top ten constitute approximately 14% of the sample. The time point label, read with the paper, signifies: newly diagnosed GD, antithyroid drugs for less than 3 months. For both TCR sequencing and RNA sequencing, RNA was extracted from PBMCs using TRIzol. Sequenced here: peripheral blood mononuclear cells (PBMCs), sampled at new diagnosis, from a patient treated with antithyroid drugs. The receptors stem from a female donor with Graves disease.

This clonotype showed up many times. This chain uses TRBV3-1 with TRBJ1-5; no clear D gene. This CDR3 is 15 amino acids long. CDR1 is LGHDT, CDR2 YNNKEL, per germline (reference sequence). Trimming took off 0 bases at V and 4 bases at J, with 10 bases between the two ends. Here the CDR3 DNA reads TGTGCCAGCAGCCAAGATCTGTCGGGGAATCAGCCCCAGCATTTT. This encodes CASSQDLSGNQPQHF.

This clonotype was picked up a small number of times. The chain links TRBV4-3 to TRBJ2-6, with 10 nucleotides matching TRBD1. This CDR3 spans 17 amino acids. Germline V gene sequence: CDR1 LGHNA, CDR2 YSLEER. The V segment lost 4 bases and the J segment 0 bases; nucleotides outside the gene matches: 3. The CDR3 spells CASSRGQGFSGANVLTF. The DNA of the CDR3 is TGCGCCAGCAGCCGGGGACAGGGGTTCTCTGGGGCCAACGTCCTGACTTTC.

For this clonotype: A much larger clone differs from this one at a single base, so this may be a read error. The chain uses TRBV12-3 or TRBV12-4 and TRBJ1-2; D unresolved. This CDR3 comprises 14 residues. V was shortened by 3 bases and J by 6 bases, with 14 bases between the two germline ends. As DNA, the CDR3 is TGTGCCAGCAGTTTCAGGAGCTCTCTTAATGGCTACACCTTC. This encodes CASSFRSSLNGYTF.

This clonotype was seen more than once but under ten times. The V gene is TRBV4-3, the J gene TRBJ1-3, with no clear D. Germline CDR1 reads LGHNA; CDR2 reads YSLEER. Trimming removed 2 bases at V and 1 base at J, with 15 bases between. CDR3 size: 17 residues. CDR3 region: CASSQTDGRKSGNTIYF. In DNA form, the CDR3 reads TGCGCCAGCAGCCAAACTGATGGACGGAAATCTGGAAACACCATATATTTT.

In its sample, this clonotype was seen many times. V usage is TRBV7-9 and J usage is TRBJ2-7, with TRBD1 as a possible D gene (6 bases). The CDR3 runs to 15 residues. Trimming removed 0 bases from V and 4 bases from J, with 13 bases in between. Per the germline V gene, CDR1 is SEHNR and CDR2 is FQNEAQ (reference sequence). Written as DNA, the CDR3 is TGTGCCAGCAGCTTAGCTGGGGGCAGGGGATACGAGCAGTACTTC. This encodes CASSLAGGRGYEQYF. Full variable domain (outside the CDR3, taken from reference TRBV7-9 and TRBJ2-7): DTGVSQNPRHKITKRGQNVTFRCDPISEHNRLYWYRQTLGQGPEFLTYFQNEAQLEKSRLLSDRFSAERPKGSFSTLEIQRTEQGDSAMYLCASSLAGGRGYEQYFGPGTRLTVT.

This clonotype was counted ten times or more. This sequence joins TRBV20-1 and TRBJ2-7, with 16 nucleotides matching TRBD2. Losses at the gene ends were 3 bases for V and 5 bases for J; bases not matched to a gene: 7. The CDR3 totals 16 residues. Germline assignment: CDR1 DFQATT and CDR2 SNEGSKA (reference sequence). The CDR3 nucleotides are TGCAGTGCTAGTGGGACTAGCGGGAGGGCCAGGAACGAGCAGTACTTC. The encoded protein is CSASGTSGRARNEQYF.

Ten or more counts support this clonotype. V is TRBV7-9 and J is TRBJ2-2; the D is unclear. CDR1 is SEHNR, CDR2 FQNEAQ, per germline (reference sequence). The CDR3 totals 14 residues. V gave up 5 bases and J gave up 0 bases, with 7 bases separating them. The CDR3 coding sequence is TGTGCCAGCAGCCAAAGGGCGAACACCGGGGAGCTGTTTTTT. Translation gives CASSQRANTGELFF.

The chain has TRBV20-1 and TRBJ2-5, with 7 bases lining up with TRBD1. The CDR3 contains 13 residues. Germline values: CDR1 DFQATT, CDR2 SNEGSKA (reference sequence). V was clipped by 0 bases and J by 2 bases; unmatched bases: 0. The CDR3 spells CSARDRGQETQYF. The CDR3 coding sequence is TGCAGTGCTAGAGACAGGGGGCAAGAGACCCAGTACTTC.

This clonotype was counted ten times or more. The chain joins TRBV20-1 to TRBJ2-3, with 10 bases lining up with TRBD2. V shed 3 bases, J shed 6 bases, and the junction held 9 bases outside the gene matches. The length of the CDR3 is 15 residues. Germline values: CDR1 DFQATT, CDR2 SNEGSKA (reference sequence). The CDR3 loop reads CSASVSGGAKDTQYF. CDR3 DNA sequence: TGCAGTGCTAGTGTAAGCGGGGGGGCGAAGGATACGCAGTATTTT.

V gene TRBV29-1 combines with J gene TRBJ1-2; D not certain. CDR1 SQVTM and CDR2 ANQGSEA come from the germline V gene. V was cut by 5 bases and J by 8 bases, with 12 bases left in between. This CDR3 comprises 11 residues. The CDR3: CSVIRGSGYTF. CDR3 in DNA: TGCAGCGTTATCCGGGGATCAGGCTACACCTTC.

This clonotype was seen repeatedly, ten times or more. V usage is TRBV12-3 or TRBV12-4 and J usage is TRBJ2-5; the D gene is possibly TRBD2 (6 bases). V dropped 1 base and J dropped 4 bases, with 16 bases sitting between them. The CDR3 is made up of 16 amino acids. CDR3 residues: CASSLVRRVVGETQYF. CDR3 sequence (DNA): TGTGCCAGCAGTTTAGTAAGGAGGGTGGTTGGAGAGACCCAGTACTTC.

Ten or more counts support this clonotype. The V and J genes are TRBV29-1 and TRBJ2-3, with unresolved D. The CDR3 has 15 residues. Trimming took 7 bases from V and 4 from J, leaving 21 bases between them. The V gene's germline CDR1 is SQVTM and CDR2 ANQGSEA. CDR3 sequence reads: CSGAGFWFGSDTQYF. The CDR3 bases are TGCAGCGGCGCTGGGTTTTGGTTCGGCTCAGATACGCAGTATTTT.

This clonotype was found a few times. V and J are TRBV5-5 and TRBJ1-6, with D possibly TRBD1 on 5 matching bases. This CDR3 region has 15 residues. The germline V and J ends were trimmed by 7 bases and 7 bases, with 18 bases remaining between them. Germline CDR1 reads SGHKS; CDR2 reads YYEKEE (reference sequence). DNA of the CDR3: TGTGCCAGCTTCGCTCGGGGCTCGGGGAATTCACCCCTCCACTTT. Protein product: CASFARGSGNSPLHF.

This clonotype was seen a few times. CDR3 in amino acids: CARERGGGGTVGEQYF. The CDR3 DNA reads TGTGCCAGAGAGCGGGGCGGGGGCGGGACGGTCGGAGAGCAGTACTTC. The chain is built from TRBV19 and TRBJ2-7, with D perhaps matching TRBD2 (7 bases). This CDR3 has 16 residues. V was trimmed by 9 bases and J by 7 bases, leaving 28 bases between them. Germline lookup yields CDR1 LNHDA and CDR2 SQIVND (reference sequence).